Each of the 5 T cell receptor beta chains below was sequenced from the same sample in a study of STAT5B mutations in CD4+ large granular lymphocyte leukemia (dated by TCRdb to the early 2020s). The receptor library was made with the immunoSEQ multiplex PCR assay. TCRdb retrieved this table from immuneACCESS and kept in-frame rearrangements only. Not all clones are present; in checked studies, unresolved V genes account for under half, and no reason is known for the remainder. Recorded for this sample are roughly 30,000 clones; about 88% of them occurred a single time. Roughly 0.38% of the sample is taken by the ten largest. Sequencing used CD4+ T cells from blood buffy coats. These TCRs come from a human donor in good health.

This clone was seen more than once but under ten times. The rearrangement uses TRBV7-8 and TRBJ2-7, with 8 bases identical to TRBD2. CDR3 length: 15 residues. Per the germline V gene, CDR1 is SGHVS and CDR2 is FQNEAQ. V was pared by 1 base and J by 2 bases, with 4 bases of the junction left unmatched. The CDR3 is CASSLGIAGPYEQYF. CDR3 DNA: TGTGCCAGCAGCTTAGGGATAGCGGGACCCTACGAGCAGTACTTC.

This clone appeared a single time. The chain recombines TRBV5-1 with TRBJ2-7; D is uncertain. The germline V gene encodes CDR1 SGHRS and CDR2 YFSETQ. The ends were cut back, 0 bases at V and 6 bases at J, with 13 bases in the middle. This CDR3 region has 14 residues. This CDR3 is CASSLEAYEVEQYF. In DNA, the CDR3 is TGCGCCAGCAGCTTGGAAGCCTATGAGGTCGAGCAGTACTTC.

The count of this clone is one. This rearrangement joins TRBV15 to TRBJ2-1; possible D gene TRBD2, 6 bases. V gave up 3 bases and J gave up 5 bases, with 17 bases separating them. The CDR3 is made up of 16 amino acids. Germline V gene data show CDR1 as LNHNV and CDR2 as YYDKDF (reference sequence). This CDR3 is CATSSLKGGADNEQFF. The DNA of the CDR3 is TGTGCCACCAGCAGCCTAAAGGGAGGCGCCGACAATGAGCAGTTCTTC.

The CDR3: CASSIPGYNYGYTF. The CDR3 region has the DNA TGTGCCAGCAGCATTCCAGGCTATAACTATGGCTACACCTTC. The chain carries TRBV7-2 and TRBJ1-2; the D is unclear. The CDR3 is made up of 14 amino acids. Germline assignment: CDR1 SGHTA and CDR2 FQGNSA. V lost 5 bases to trimming and J lost 1 base, with 11 bases between them. The full variable domain, completed using reference TRBV7-2 and TRBJ1-2, is GAGVSQSPSNKVTEKGKDVELRCDPISGHTALYWYRQSLGQGLEFLIYFQGNSAPDKSGLPSDRFSAERTGGSVSTLTIQRTQQEDSAVYLCASSIPGYNYGYTFGSGTRLTVV.

The chain combines TRBV5-1 with TRBJ2-7; D not certain. The CDR3 contains 15 residues. Trimming stripped 0 bases from V and 0 bases from J, with 10 bases between. Germline V gene sequence: CDR1 SGHRS, CDR2 YFSETQ. The CDR3 DNA is TGCGCCAGCAGCTTGGGGGCCGAGACCTCCTACGAGCAGTACTTC. Translation gives CASSLGAETSYEQYF. Variable domain in full (rest from reference TRBV5-1 and TRBJ2-7): KAGVTQTPRYLIKTRGQQVTLSCSPISGHRSVSWYQQTPGQGLQFLFEYFSETQRNKGNFPGRFSGRQFSNSRSEMNVSTLELGDSALYLCASSLGAETSYEQYFGPGTRLTVT.